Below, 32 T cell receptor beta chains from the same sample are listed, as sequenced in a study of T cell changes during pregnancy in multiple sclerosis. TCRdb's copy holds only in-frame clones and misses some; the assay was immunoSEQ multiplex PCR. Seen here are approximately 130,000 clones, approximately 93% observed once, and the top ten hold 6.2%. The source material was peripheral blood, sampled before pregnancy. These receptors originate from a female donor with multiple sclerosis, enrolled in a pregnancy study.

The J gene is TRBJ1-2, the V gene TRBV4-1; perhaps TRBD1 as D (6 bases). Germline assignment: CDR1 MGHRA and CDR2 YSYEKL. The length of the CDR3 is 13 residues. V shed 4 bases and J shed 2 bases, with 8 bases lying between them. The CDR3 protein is CASSPGQNYGYTF. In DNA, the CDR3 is TGCGCCAGCAGCCCAGGACAGAACTATGGCTACACCTTC.

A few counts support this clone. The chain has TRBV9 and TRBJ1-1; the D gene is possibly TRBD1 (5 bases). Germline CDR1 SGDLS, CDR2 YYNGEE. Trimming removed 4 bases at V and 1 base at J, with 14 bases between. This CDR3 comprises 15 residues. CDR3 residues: CASSTSGRTNTEAFF. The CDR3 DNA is TGTGCCAGCAGCACATCAGGGAGGACGAACACTGAAGCTTTCTTT.

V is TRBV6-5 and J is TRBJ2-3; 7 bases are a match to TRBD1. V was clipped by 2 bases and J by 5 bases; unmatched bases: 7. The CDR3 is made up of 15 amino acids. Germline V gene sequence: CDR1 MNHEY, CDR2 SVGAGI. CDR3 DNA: TGTGCCAGCAGTTACACGCACAGGGGTGTAGATACGCAGTATTTT. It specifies CASSYTHRGVDTQYF.

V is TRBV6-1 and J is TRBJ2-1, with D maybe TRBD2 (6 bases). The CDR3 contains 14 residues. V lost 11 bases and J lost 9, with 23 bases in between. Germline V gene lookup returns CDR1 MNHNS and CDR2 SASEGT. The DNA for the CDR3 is TGTGCCGTCCAACGCGAGCGGGTGGGGAGTGAGCAGTTCTTC. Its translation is CAVQRERVGSEQFF.

The CDR3 sequence: CASSVDPRGGSLDTQYF. The CDR3, as DNA: TGTGCCAGCAGCGTAGACCCGCGGGGGGGCTCGTTAGATACGCAGTATTTT. The chain has TRBV9 and TRBJ2-3; TRBD2 agrees at 9 bases. Germline values: CDR1 SGDLS, CDR2 YYNGEE. CDR3 length equals 17 residues. The trim removed 0 bases at V and 5 bases at J, leaving 10 bases unmatched.

The CDR3 bases are TGTGCCAGTAACGTTTTTCGGGAAAATAATTCACCCCTCCACTTT. Translation: CASNVFRENNSPLHF. This chain links TRBV19 with TRBJ1-6; D is unresolved. Germline CDR1 and CDR2: LNHDA and SQIVND (reference sequence). This CDR3 spans 15 amino acids. V dropped 7 bases and J dropped 5 bases, with 15 bases sitting between them.

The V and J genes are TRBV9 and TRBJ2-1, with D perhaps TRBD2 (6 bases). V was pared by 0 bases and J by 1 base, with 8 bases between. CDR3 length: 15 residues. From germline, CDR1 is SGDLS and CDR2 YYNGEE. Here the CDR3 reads CASSVGGASYNEQFF. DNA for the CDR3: TGTGCCAGCAGCGTAGGCGGGGCTTCCTACAATGAGCAGTTCTTC.

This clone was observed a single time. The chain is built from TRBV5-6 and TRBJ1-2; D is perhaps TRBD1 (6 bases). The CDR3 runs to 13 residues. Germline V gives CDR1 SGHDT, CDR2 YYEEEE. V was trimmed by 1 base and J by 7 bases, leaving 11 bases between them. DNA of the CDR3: TGTGCCAGCAGCTTGCGGGGGGCCGCTGGCTACACCTTC. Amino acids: CASSLRGAAGYTF.

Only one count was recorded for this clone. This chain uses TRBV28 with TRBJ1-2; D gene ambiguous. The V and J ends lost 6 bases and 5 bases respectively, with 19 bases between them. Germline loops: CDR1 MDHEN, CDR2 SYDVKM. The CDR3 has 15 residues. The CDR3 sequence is CASRGDNPGIYGYTF. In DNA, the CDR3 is TGTGCCAGCAGGGGCGACAACCCCGGGATTTATGGCTACACCTTC.

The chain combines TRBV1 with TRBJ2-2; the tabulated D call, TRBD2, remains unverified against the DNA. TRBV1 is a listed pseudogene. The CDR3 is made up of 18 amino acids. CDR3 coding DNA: TGCACCAGCAGCCAAGACCTCCCCGGGACTAGCGGCACCGGGGAGCTGTTTTTT. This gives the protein CTSSQDLPGTSGTGELFF.

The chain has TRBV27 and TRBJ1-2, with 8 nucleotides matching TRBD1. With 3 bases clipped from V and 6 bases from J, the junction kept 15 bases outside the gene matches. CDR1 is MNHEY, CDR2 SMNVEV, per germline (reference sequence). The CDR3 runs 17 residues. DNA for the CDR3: TGTGCCAGCAGTTTCGGGACAGGACGAAGGGGGCTTAATGGCTACACCTTC. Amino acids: CASSFGTGRRGLNGYTF.

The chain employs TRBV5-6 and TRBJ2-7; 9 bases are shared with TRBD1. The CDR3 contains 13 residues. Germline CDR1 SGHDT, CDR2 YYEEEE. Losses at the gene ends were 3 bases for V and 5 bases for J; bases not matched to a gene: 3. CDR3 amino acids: CASSSDRGNEQYF. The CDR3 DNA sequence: TGTGCCAGCAGCTCTGACAGGGGGAACGAGCAGTACTTC.

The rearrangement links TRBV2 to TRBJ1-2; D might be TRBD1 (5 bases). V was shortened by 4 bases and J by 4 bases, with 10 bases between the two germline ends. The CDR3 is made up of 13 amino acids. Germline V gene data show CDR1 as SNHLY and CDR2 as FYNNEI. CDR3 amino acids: CASSGDGGYGYTF. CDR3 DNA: TGTGCCAGCAGTGGAGACGGGGGCTATGGCTACACCTTC. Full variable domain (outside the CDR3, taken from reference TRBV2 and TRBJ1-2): EPEVTQTPSHQVTQMGQEVILRCVPISNHLYFYWYRQILGQKVEFLVSFYNNEISEKSEIFDDQFSVERPDGSNFTLKIRSTKLEDSAMYFCASSGDGGYGYTFGSGTRLTVV.

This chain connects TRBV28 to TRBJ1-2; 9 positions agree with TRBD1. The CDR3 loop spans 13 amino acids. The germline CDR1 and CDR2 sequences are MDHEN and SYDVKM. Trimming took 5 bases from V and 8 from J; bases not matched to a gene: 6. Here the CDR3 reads CASSPPDRGGYTF. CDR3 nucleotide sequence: TGTGCCAGCAGTCCGCCGGACAGGGGCGGCTACACCTTC.

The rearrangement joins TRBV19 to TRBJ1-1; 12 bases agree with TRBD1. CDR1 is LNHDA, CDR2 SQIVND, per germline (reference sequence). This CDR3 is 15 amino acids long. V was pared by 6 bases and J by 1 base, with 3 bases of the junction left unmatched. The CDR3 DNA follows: TGTGCCAGTAGGGGGACAGGGGGCCCGAACACTGAAGCTTTCTTT. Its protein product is CASRGTGGPNTEAFF.

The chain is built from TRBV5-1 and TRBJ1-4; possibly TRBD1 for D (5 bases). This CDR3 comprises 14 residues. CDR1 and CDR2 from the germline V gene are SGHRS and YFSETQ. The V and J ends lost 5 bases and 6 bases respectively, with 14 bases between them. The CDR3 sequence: CASRMGGEDEKLFF. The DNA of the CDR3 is TGCGCCAGCAGGATGGGGGGAGAGGATGAAAAACTGTTTTTT.

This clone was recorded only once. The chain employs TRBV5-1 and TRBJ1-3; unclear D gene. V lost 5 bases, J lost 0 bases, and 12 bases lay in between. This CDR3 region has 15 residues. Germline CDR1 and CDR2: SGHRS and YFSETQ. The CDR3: CASSQRGNSGNTIYF. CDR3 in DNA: TGCGCCAGCAGTCAGAGAGGGAACTCTGGAAACACCATATATTTT.

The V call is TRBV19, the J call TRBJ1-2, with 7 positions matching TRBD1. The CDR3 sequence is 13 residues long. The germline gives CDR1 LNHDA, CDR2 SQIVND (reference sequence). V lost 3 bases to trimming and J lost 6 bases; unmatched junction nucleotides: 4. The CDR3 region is CASSISRGDGYTF. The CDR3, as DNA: TGTGCCAGTAGTATCTCCAGGGGGGATGGCTACACCTTC.

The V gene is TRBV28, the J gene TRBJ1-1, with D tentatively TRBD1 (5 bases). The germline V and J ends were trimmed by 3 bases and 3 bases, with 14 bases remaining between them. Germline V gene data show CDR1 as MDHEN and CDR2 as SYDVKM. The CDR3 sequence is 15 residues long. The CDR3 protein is CASSFFISTDTEAFF. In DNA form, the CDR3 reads TGTGCCAGCAGTTTTTTTATCTCGACAGACACTGAAGCTTTCTTT. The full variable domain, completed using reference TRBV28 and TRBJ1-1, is DVKVTQSSRYLVKRTGEKVFLECVQDMDHENMFWYRQDPGLGLRLIYFSYDVKMKEKGDIPEGYSVSREKKERFSLILESASTNQTSMYLCASSFFISTDTEAFFGQGTRLTVV.

CDR3 residues: CASTNRAGELFF. For the CDR3, the DNA is TGTGCCAGTACCAACCGGGCCGGGGAGCTGTTTTTT. The gene calls are TRBV19 and TRBJ2-2; D is unresolved. The V gene lost 7 bases and the J gene lost 6 bases, with 9 bases spanning the gap. Germline V gene data show CDR1 as LNHDA and CDR2 as SQIVND (reference sequence). This CDR3 has 12 residues.

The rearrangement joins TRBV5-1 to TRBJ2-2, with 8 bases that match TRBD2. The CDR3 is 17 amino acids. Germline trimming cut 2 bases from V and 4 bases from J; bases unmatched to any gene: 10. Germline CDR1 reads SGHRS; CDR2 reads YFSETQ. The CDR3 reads CASSLIQAGAGTGELFF. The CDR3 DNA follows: TGCGCCAGCAGCTTAATTCAAGCGGGAGCTGGCACCGGGGAGCTGTTTTTT.

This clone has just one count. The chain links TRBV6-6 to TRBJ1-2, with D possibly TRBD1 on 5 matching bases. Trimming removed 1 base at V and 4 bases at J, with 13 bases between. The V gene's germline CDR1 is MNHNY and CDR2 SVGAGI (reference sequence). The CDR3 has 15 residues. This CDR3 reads CASSYWQGLGYGYTF. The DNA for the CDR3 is TGTGCCAGCAGTTACTGGCAGGGATTGGGCTATGGCTACACCTTC.

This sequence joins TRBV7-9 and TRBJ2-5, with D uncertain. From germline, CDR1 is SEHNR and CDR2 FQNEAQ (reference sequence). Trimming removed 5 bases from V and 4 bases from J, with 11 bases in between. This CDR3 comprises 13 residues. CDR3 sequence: CASSGPGRETQYF. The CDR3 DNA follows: TGTGCCAGCAGCGGGCCTGGTAGAGAGACCCAGTACTTC.

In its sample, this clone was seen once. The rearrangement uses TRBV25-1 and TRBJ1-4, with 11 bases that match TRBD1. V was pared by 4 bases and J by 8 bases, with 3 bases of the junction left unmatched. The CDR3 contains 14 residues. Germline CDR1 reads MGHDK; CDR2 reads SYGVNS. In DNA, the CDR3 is TGTGCCAGCAGTGGGACAGGGGGCGCGGAAAAACTGTTTTTT. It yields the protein CASSGTGGAEKLFF.

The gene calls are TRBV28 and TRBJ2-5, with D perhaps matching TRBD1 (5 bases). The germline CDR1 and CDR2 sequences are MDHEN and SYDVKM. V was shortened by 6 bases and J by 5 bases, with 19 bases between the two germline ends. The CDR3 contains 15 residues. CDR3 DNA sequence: TGTGCCAGCAGGCGCCACAGGAGCCCTACGGAGACCCAGTACTTC. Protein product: CASRRHRSPTETQYF. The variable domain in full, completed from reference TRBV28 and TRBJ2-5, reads DVKVTQSSRYLVKRTGEKVFLECVQDMDHENMFWYRQDPGLGLRLIYFSYDVKMKEKGDIPEGYSVSREKKERFSLILESASTNQTSMYLCASRRHRSPTETQYFGPGTRLLVL.

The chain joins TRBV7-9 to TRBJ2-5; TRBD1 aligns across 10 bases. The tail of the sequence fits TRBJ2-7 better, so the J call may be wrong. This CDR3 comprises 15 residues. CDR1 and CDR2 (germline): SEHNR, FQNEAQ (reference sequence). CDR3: CASTPKGQGNYEQYF. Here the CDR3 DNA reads TGTGCCAGCACCCCAAAGGGACAGGGGAACTACGAGCAGTACTTC.

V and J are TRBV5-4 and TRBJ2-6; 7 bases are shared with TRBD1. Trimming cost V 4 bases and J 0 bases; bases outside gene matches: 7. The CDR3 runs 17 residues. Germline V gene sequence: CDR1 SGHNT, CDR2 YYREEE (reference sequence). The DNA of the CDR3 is TGTGCCAGCAGCGCTGGACAGGCCCACTCTGGGGCCAACGTCCTGACTTTC. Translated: CASSAGQAHSGANVLTF.

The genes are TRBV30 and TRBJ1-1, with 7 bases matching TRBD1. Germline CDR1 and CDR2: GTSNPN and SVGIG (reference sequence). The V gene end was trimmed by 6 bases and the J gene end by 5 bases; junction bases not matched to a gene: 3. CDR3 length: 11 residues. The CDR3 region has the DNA TGTGCCTGCCAGGGGGGTACTGAAGCTTTCTTT. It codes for CACQGGTEAFF.

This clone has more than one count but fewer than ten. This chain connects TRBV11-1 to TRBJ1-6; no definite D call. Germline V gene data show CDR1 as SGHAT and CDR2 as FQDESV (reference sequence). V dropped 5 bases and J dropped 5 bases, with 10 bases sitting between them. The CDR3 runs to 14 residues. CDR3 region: CASSANFDNSPLHF. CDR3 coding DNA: TGTGCCAGCAGCGCTAATTTCGATAATTCACCCCTCCACTTT.

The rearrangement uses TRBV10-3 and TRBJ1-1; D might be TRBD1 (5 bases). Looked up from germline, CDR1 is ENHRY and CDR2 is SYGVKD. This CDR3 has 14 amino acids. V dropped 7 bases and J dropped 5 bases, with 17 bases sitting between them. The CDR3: CAINSRDRGTEAFF. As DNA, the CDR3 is TGTGCCATCAATAGCCGGGACCGGGGGACTGAAGCTTTCTTT.

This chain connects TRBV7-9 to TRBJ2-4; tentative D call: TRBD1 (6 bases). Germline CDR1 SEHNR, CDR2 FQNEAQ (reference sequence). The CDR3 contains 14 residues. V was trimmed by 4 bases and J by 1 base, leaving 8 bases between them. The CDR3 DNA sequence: TGTGCCAGCAGCTACCAGGGGGCCAAAAACATTCAGTACTTC. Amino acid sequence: CASSYQGAKNIQYF.

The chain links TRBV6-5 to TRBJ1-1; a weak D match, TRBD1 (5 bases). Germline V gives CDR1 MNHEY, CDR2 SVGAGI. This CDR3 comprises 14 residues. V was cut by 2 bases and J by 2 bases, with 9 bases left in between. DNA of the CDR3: TGTGCCAGCAGTTACCGTCAGGGAAACACTGAAGCTTTCTTT. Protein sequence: CASSYRQGNTEAFF.